These 27 T cell receptor beta chains originate from one sample sequenced in a study of tumor-infiltrating lymphocytes in oesophageal squamous cell carcinoma. Each CDR3 protein is one row after TCRdb ran MiXCR on the PCR reads. This sample has 8,500 to 11,000 distinct CDR3 sequences, with roughly 64% found just once. The specimen was esophageal tumor tissue. These receptors originate from a female donor with esophageal squamous cell carcinoma.

The CDR3 coding sequence is TGTGCCAGCAGTTTAGAATACAATGAGCAGTTCTTC. Translating gives CASSLEYNEQFF. This chain connects TRBV28 to TRBJ2-1; the D is unclear. CDR1 and CDR2 (germline): MDHEN, SYDVKM. The CDR3 contains 12 residues. Trimming took off 2 bases at V and 4 bases at J, with 3 bases between the two ends.

This chain connects TRBV10-3 to TRBJ1-4, with a weak D call TRBD1 (5 bases). Germline CDR1 reads ENHRY; CDR2 reads SYGVKD. This CDR3 region has 14 residues. The germline V and J ends were trimmed by 4 bases and 5 bases, with 11 bases remaining between them. In DNA, the CDR3 is TGTGCCATCAGTGCCACAGGCGAAAATGAAAAACTGTTTTTT. Its translation: CAISATGENEKLFF.

The rearrangement joins TRBV12-3 or TRBV12-4 to TRBJ2-2; TRBD2 agrees at 9 bases. CDR3 size: 15 residues. V lost 6 bases, J lost 3 bases, and 5 bases stayed unmatched. The chain's CDR3 is CASRIAGVDTGELFF. The CDR3 nucleotides read TGTGCCAGCAGAATAGCGGGAGTTGACACCGGGGAGCTGTTTTTT.

The V gene is TRBV7-2, the J gene TRBJ2-2, with TRBD2 matching over 11 bases. CDR3 length: 18 amino acids. The V gene's germline CDR1 is SGHTA and CDR2 FQGNSA. Trimming took 5 bases from V and 4 from J; bases not matched to a gene: 12. The CDR3 sequence is CASSPGLAEGSSTGELFF. The CDR3 nucleotides are TGTGCCAGCAGCCCGGGACTAGCGGAGGGGTCTAGCACCGGGGAGCTGTTTTTT. Full variable domain (remainder filled in from reference TRBV7-2 and TRBJ2-2): GAGVSQSPSNKVTEKGKDVELRCDPISGHTALYWYRQSLGQGLEFLIYFQGNSAPDKSGLPSDRFSAERTGGSVSTLTIQRTQQEDSAVYLCASSPGLAEGSSTGELFFGEGSRLTVL.

The chain uses TRBV12-3 or TRBV12-4 and TRBJ1-4; a possible D gene is TRBD1 (5 bases). V shed 5 bases and J shed 5 bases, with 15 bases lying between them. The CDR3 has 15 residues. The CDR3: CASSPQGEGNEKLFF. The CDR3 DNA is TGTGCCAGCAGTCCCCAGGGAGAAGGGAATGAAAAACTGTTTTTT.

The J gene is TRBJ1-2, the V gene TRBV28, with D perhaps matching TRBD1 (5 bases). Trimming took off 2 bases at V and 4 bases at J, with 11 bases between the two ends. Germline CDR1 MDHEN, CDR2 SYDVKM. CDR3 length: 14 amino acids. This CDR3 is CASSLGAQLYGYTF. The CDR3 nucleotides are TGTGCCAGCAGTTTAGGGGCCCAGCTCTATGGCTACACCTTC.

The chain employs TRBV19 and TRBJ2-7, with 12 bases aligning to TRBD2. Germline CDR1 LNHDA, CDR2 SQIVND (reference sequence). Unmatched junction bases numbered 3, after V lost 9 bases and J lost 0 bases. The CDR3 runs to 14 residues. The DNA for the CDR3 is TGTGCCAGCCAGACTAGCGGGAGCTCCTACGAGCAGTACTTC. It yields the protein CASQTSGSSYEQYF. Based on the CDR3 plus reference TRBV19 and TRBJ2-7, the full variable domain is DGGITQSPKYLFRKEGQNVTLSCEQNLNHDAMYWYRQDPGQGLRLIYYSQIVNDFQKGDIAEGYSVSREKKESFPLTVTSAQKNPTAFYLCASQTSGSSYEQYFGPGTRLTVT.

Note on this clonotype: A read error may produce the germline difference seen at one junction end. This chain joins TRBV14 and TRBJ2-7; D may correspond to TRBD1 or TRBD2 (5 bases each). The germline V gene has CDR1 SGHDN and CDR2 FVKESK. CDR3 length equals 14 residues. CDR3 protein: CASSTPSRVGELYF. CDR3 coding DNA: TGTGCCAGCAGCACCCCTAGCAGGGTTGGGGAGCTGTACTTC.

Turning to this clonotype: Relative to the germline gene, one junction end is altered; a read error may explain this. The chain combines TRBV10-2 with TRBJ1-6; D might be TRBD1 (5 bases). Germline CDR1 reads WSHSY; CDR2 reads SAAADI. This CDR3 is built from 12 residues. The CDR3, as DNA: TGCGCCAGCAGCGGGGACGGCTACGAGCAGTACTTT. Translated: CASSGDGYEQYF.

V and J are TRBV6-1 and TRBJ2-5; D is uncertain. The tail of the sequence fits TRBJ2-1 better, so the J call may be wrong. The CDR3 totals 15 residues. Germline-derived CDR1 and CDR2 are MNHNS and SASEGT. CDR3 in DNA: TGTGCCAGCAGTGAAGCGCGGCTACTGGGTGGTGAGCAGTTCTTC. Translation: CASSEARLLGGEQFF.

A word on this clonotype: This may be a read error: a much more frequent sequence differs by one nucleotide. This chain uses TRBV11-1 with TRBJ2-1; the D gene is possibly TRBD1 (5 bases). The germline gives CDR1 SGHAT, CDR2 FQDESV (reference sequence). Trimming removed 4 bases from V and 5 bases from J, with 6 bases in between. The CDR3 totals 12 residues. The CDR3 nucleotides read TGTGCCAGCAGCTACAGGCACAATGAGCAGTTCTTC. Protein product: CASSYRHNEQFF.

Judged by abundance, this clonotype is medium-sized (0.01 to 0.1%). V usage is TRBV10-2 and J usage is TRBJ2-7, with D uncertain. Deletions cut 2 bases from V and 2 bases from J, with 16 bases between. CDR3 length: 16 residues. CDR1 is WSHSY, CDR2 SAAADI, per germline. The CDR3 nucleotides read TGCGCCAGCAGTGAGCCCCTCTTAGAGTATCCCTACGAGCAGTACTTC. It yields the protein CASSEPLLEYPYEQYF.

This clonotype was seen more than once but under ten times. The chain uses TRBV6-1 and TRBJ1-1; the D is unclear. The CDR3 has 13 residues. CDR1 is MNHNS, CDR2 SASEGT, per germline. The V end was cut by 5 bases, the J end by 3 bases, with 10 bases between. The CDR3 coding sequence is TGTGCCAGCAGTCGAAATTGGGACACTGAAGCTTTCTTT. The encoded protein is CASSRNWDTEAFF.

The chain combines TRBV7-3 with TRBJ1-2; D not resolved. CDR3 length: 11 residues. Germline V CDR1 and CDR2: SGHTA, FQGTGA. V lost 5 bases, J lost 5 bases, and 6 bases lay in between. The CDR3 DNA follows: TGTGCCAGCAGCACCCATTATGGCTACACCTTC. It is translated as CASSTHYGYTF.

This rearrangement joins TRBV6-6 to TRBJ2-2, with TRBD1 matching over 10 bases. The germline V gene encodes CDR1 MNHNY and CDR2 SVGAGI (reference sequence). This CDR3 has 16 residues. V shed 2 bases and J 3 bases; nucleotides not matched to a gene: 3. The chain's CDR3 is CASSYGQGVYTGELFF. In nucleotides, the CDR3 is TGTGCCAGCAGTTACGGACAGGGGGTTTACACCGGGGAGCTGTTTTTT.

In its sample, this clonotype was seen a few times. This chain links TRBV7-8 with TRBJ1-1; 8 bases match TRBD1. From germline, CDR1 is SGHVS and CDR2 FQNEAQ. The CDR3 runs to 14 residues. Unmatched junction bases numbered 3, after V lost 5 bases and J lost 1 base. CDR3 nucleotide sequence: TGTGCCAGCAGCACAGACAGGGGGAACACTGAAGCTTTCTTT. Its translation is CASSTDRGNTEAFF.

This chain connects TRBV7-8 to TRBJ2-3; no clear D gene. The J call may be in error: the DNA end matches TRBJ1-1 better. From germline, CDR1 is SGHVS and CDR2 FQNEAQ. CDR3 length: 11 amino acids. CDR3 bases: TGTGCCAGCAGCCACGGGACTGAAGCTTTCTTT. Amino acid sequence: CASSHGTEAFF.

The chain employs TRBV7-6 and TRBJ2-3; 12 positions match TRBD2. This CDR3 has 16 residues. Losses at the gene ends were 5 bases for V and 5 bases for J; bases not matched to a gene: 8. CDR1 is SGHVS and CDR2 is FNYEAQ in the germline V gene. CDR3 in amino acids: CASSLLPGLAGDTQYF. CDR3 coding DNA: TGTGCCAGCAGCCTACTCCCGGGACTAGCGGGAGATACGCAGTATTTT. The variable domain in full, completed from reference TRBV7-6 and TRBJ2-3, reads GAGVSQSPRYKVTKRGQDVALRCDPISGHVSLYWYRQALGQGPEFLTYFNYEAQQDKSGLPNDRFSAERPEGSISTLTIQRTEQRDSAMYRCASSLLPGLAGDTQYFGPGTRLTVL.

This clonotype was detected only once. This chain connects TRBV24-1 to TRBJ2-1; 7 bases map to TRBD1. Germline V gives CDR1 KGHDR, CDR2 SFDVKD. V was pared by 3 bases and J by 7 bases, with 14 bases of the junction left unmatched. The CDR3 consists of 17 residues. CDR3: CATSDPQPGQSSNEQFF. CDR3 coding DNA: TGTGCCACCAGTGATCCTCAACCGGGACAGTCATCGAATGAGCAGTTCTTC.

The chain combines TRBV7-3 with TRBJ2-5; 13 bases fit TRBD2. The CDR3 runs 17 residues. Looked up from germline, CDR1 is SGHTA and CDR2 is FQGTGA. V was clipped by 5 bases and J by 4 bases; unmatched bases: 10. CDR3 nucleotides: TGTGCCAGCAGCGAAACTCCGGGACTAGCGGGAAGAGAGACCCAGTACTTC. Translated, it gives CASSETPGLAGRETQYF.

J is TRBJ2-7 and V is TRBV12-3 or TRBV12-4; 7 nucleotides align to TRBD1. The J call could be wrong; TRBJ2-5 is a better fit for the DNA end. This CDR3 is built from 14 residues. CDR3 loop: CASNFAGGRETQYF. The DNA of the CDR3 is TGTGCCAGCAATTTCGCAGGGGGAAGGGAGACCCAGTACTTC.

This clonotype counts as medium-sized (0.01 to 0.1%). The chain carries TRBV12-3 or TRBV12-4 and TRBJ2-2, with 9 bases identical to TRBD1. The J segment lost 6 bases and the V segment lost 2 bases, leaving 10 bases of the junction unmatched. The CDR3 extends over 17 amino acids. In nucleotides, the CDR3 is TGTGCCAGCAGTTTAAATGCCGGGACAGGGAAAGCCGGGGAGCTGTTTTTT. This encodes CASSLNAGTGKAGELFF.

This chain connects TRBV28 to TRBJ1-1; tentatively, D is TRBD1 (6 bases). The germline gives CDR1 MDHEN, CDR2 SYDVKM. V gave up 1 base and J gave up 0 bases, with 9 bases separating them. The CDR3 contains 15 residues. The CDR3: CASSLYRDLNTEAFF. The CDR3 nucleotides read TGTGCCAGCAGTTTATACAGGGATTTGAACACTGAAGCTTTCTTT.

The chain carries TRBV11-3 and TRBJ2-4; D possibly corresponds to TRBD1 (6 bases). With 3 bases removed from V and 0 bases from J, the gap between germline ends came to 12 bases. CDR1 and CDR2 from the germline V gene are SGHNT and YENEEA. This CDR3 is built from 16 residues. The CDR3 nucleotides read TGTGCCAGCAGCTTGTCTCAGGGGCTAGCCAAAAACATTCAGTACTTC. Its translation: CASSLSQGLAKNIQYF.

This sequence joins TRBV7-6 and TRBJ2-1; 9 nucleotides align to TRBD1. The J call may not be correct, given that the DNA end is closer to TRBJ2-5. Per the germline V gene, CDR1 is SGHVS and CDR2 is FNYEAQ. There are 15 residues in the CDR3. DNA for the CDR3: TGTGCCAGCAGCCCCAGACAGGGGGGGAAGGAGACCCAGTACTTC. Translated, it gives CASSPRQGGKETQYF.

V is TRBV7-3 and J is TRBJ2-5, with 9 bases matching TRBD1. The J call may not be correct, given that the DNA end is closer to TRBJ2-7. This CDR3 comprises 14 residues. CDR1 is SGHTA, CDR2 FQGTGA, per germline. The CDR3 coding sequence is TGTGCCAGCAGCTTAGGGACAGGGTACGACGAGCAGTACTTC. Translation gives CASSLGTGYDEQYF.

Concerning this clonotype: The junction and the germline gene differ at one end; a read error may be behind it. This rearrangement joins TRBV12-3 or TRBV12-4 to TRBJ2-2; D call uncertain. CDR3 length equals 14 residues. CDR3 coding DNA: TGTGCCACCAGTCGGCAGCAGAACACCGGGGAGCTGTTTTTT. Translation: CATSRQQNTGELFF.